This TCR beta chain was retrieved from a study of cytomegalovirus exposure and HLA in healthy donors. About the study: The 550 to 700 first-cohort repertoires and the 95 to 150 validation repertoires shared the same platform, a later analysis reported.

The donors were in the roughly 130-subject validation cohort, distinct from the 666-subject first cohort. Sequenced by immunoSEQ multiplex PCR; TCRdb stores in-frame clones only, minus some. The sample shows over 150,000 clones, roughly four fifths of them seen only once. With respect to this clone: Its cognate antigen is unknown.

The CDR3 length is 13 residues. CDR1 and CDR2 (germline): SEHNR, FQNEAQ (reference sequence). V was shortened by 4 bases and J by 7 bases, with 14 bases between the two germline ends. Overall study findings and caveats: Investigators reported around 150 TCR beta chains as tied to cytomegalovirus. Specificity of a few CMV-associated chains for CMV antigens was verified in vitro.

This clonotype was obtained from a woman aged 18-29 years in good health and CMV-seropositive. The rearrangement joins TRBV7-9 to TRBJ2-7; maybe TRBD2 (7 bases). The sequenced sample consisted of PBMCs. The CDR3 bases are TGTGCCAGCAGCTCGGGGGGCGAGGGGGAGCAGTACTTC. Amino acids: CASSSGGEGEQYF.